Listed below are T cell receptor beta chains from one sample, sequenced in a study of beta chain features in type 1 diabetes. Data came from immunoSEQ multiplex PCR; TCRdb stores just in-frame clones and leaves some out. The sample includes approximately 120,000 clones, approximately 15% of them seen just once. Material: central memory CD4+ T cells from blood. The source is a man aged 18 to 29 with type 1 diabetes. Each CDR3 is given with its conserved first and last residue. A D gene is named only where the DNA matches it firmly. Where a row states a size, it is once, few, many or the class of an expanded clone; other rows omit it.

clone_size j_call v_call d_call cdr3_nt cdr3_aa
- TRBJ2-7 TRBV29-1 - TGCAGCGTGGAGGTTCGGGTAGGGAGTAACGAGCAGTACTTC CSVEVRVGSNEQYF
many TRBJ2-1 TRBV15 - TGTGCCACCAGCAGAGAGATAGTGAGAAATGAGCAGTTCTTC CATSREIVRNEQFF
medium-sized TRBJ2-1 TRBV30 TRBD2 TGTGCCTGGAGTGTCGACCTCAGCGGGAGGGCCGATGAGCAGTTCTTC CAWSVDLSGRADEQFF
- TRBJ2-3 TRBV5-1 TRBD2 TGCGCCAGCAGCCCCGAGGGGAGGGCAGATACGCAGTATTTT CASSPEGRADTQYF
- TRBJ2-7 TRBV27 - TGTGCCAGCAGTCGGAACTACGAGCAGTACTTC CASSRNYEQYF
- TRBJ2-5 TRBV7-9 - TGTGCCAGCAGCTTCTACCTCGACCAAGAGACCCAGTACTTC CASSFYLDQETQYF
few TRBJ2-1 TRBV4-3 - TGCGCCAGCAGCCAAGTGTCGTTTTTCGGGGGCTCAGGCTACAATGAGCAGTTCTTC CASSQVSFFGGSGYNEQFF
- TRBJ2-5 TRBV7-2 TRBD2 TGTGCCAGCAGCCCCGGGGGGGGCCACCAAGAGACCCAGTACTTC CASSPGGGHQETQYF
few TRBJ1-5 TRBV29-1 - TGCAGCGTGCGAACAGGGAATAGCAATCAGCCCCAGCATTTT CSVRTGNSNQPQHF
- TRBJ2-1 TRBV4-3 - TGCGCCAGCAGCCAAGATTTTTTGGTTGAGGAGGAGCAGTTCTTC CASSQDFLVEEEQFF
- TRBJ1-1 TRBV28 TRBD1 TGTGCCAGCAGACTACAGGGGGCAACGGCTGAAGCTTTCTTT CASRLQGATAEAFF
- TRBJ2-7 TRBV5-6 - TGTGCCAGCAGCTGGTGGAGCTCCTACGAGCAGTACTTC CASSWWSSYEQYF
many TRBJ1-6 TRBV6-5 - TGTGCCAGCAGTTACTCGTCGCTGATGAATTCACCCCTCCACTTT CASSYSSLMNSPLHF
few TRBJ1-5 TRBV30 - TGTGCCTGGGGGATTGAGAGCAATCAGCCCCAGCATTTT CAWGIESNQPQHF
few TRBJ1-2 TRBV20-1 - TGCAGTGCTACGGACCGCTATGGCTACACCTTC CSATDRYGYTF
many TRBJ2-3 TRBV5-1 - TGCGCCAGCAGCTTGGAGGGCACAGATACGCAGTATTTT CASSLEGTDTQYF
many TRBJ2-3 TRBV16 - TGTGCCAGCAGCCAATCACGGGGTACAGATACGCAGTATTTT CASSQSRGTDTQYF
few TRBJ1-1 TRBV29-1 - TGCAGCGTTGAAAGAGGGATGAACACTGAAGCTTTCTTT CSVERGMNTEAFF
- TRBJ1-2 TRBV30 - TGTGCCTGGAGTGTACCTACAGTACTTGCAAACACCTATGGCTACACCTTC CAWSVPTVLANTYGYTF
once TRBJ1-5 TRBV30 - TGTGCCTGGAGTGTCAGTACAGGCCATCAGCCCCAGCATTTT CAWSVSTGHQPQHF
few TRBJ2-5 TRBV2 TRBD2 TGTGCCAGCGGGGTGGGGACTAGCGTTCAAGAGACCCAGTACTTC CASGVGTSVQETQYF
- TRBJ2-3 TRBV5-1 - TGCGCCAGCTCGGCCCTTAGCACAGATACGCAGTATTTT CASSALSTDTQYF
few TRBJ1-1 TRBV25-1 TRBD1 TGTGCCAGCAGTGACCCCGGGACAGGCAACACTGAAGCTTTCTTT CASSDPGTGNTEAFF
- TRBJ2-3 TRBV7-3 - TGTGCCAGCAGCTTAGCCCTCGGACACACAGATACGCAGTATTTT CASSLALGHTDTQYF
- TRBJ2-5 TRBV7-9 TRBD1 TGTGCCAGCAGCCCCCTCACCGGGCAGGGGGAAGAGACCCAGTACTTC CASSPLTGQGEETQYF
- TRBJ2-3 TRBV10-3 - TGTGCCATCAGTGACCCGGGCCTAACCACAGATACGCAGTATTTT CAISDPGLTTDTQYF
- TRBJ1-2 TRBV30 - TGTGCCTGGAGGACGGATGAAAACTATGGCTACACCTTC CAWRTDENYGYTF
- TRBJ1-5 TRBV16 - TGTGCCAGCAGCCAATGGGAGACACTAAGCAATCAGCCCCAGCATTTT CASSQWETLSNQPQHF
- TRBJ1-6 TRBV29-1 TRBD1 TGCAGCGTGTCCGGGACAGGGAAATCACCCCTCCACTTT CSVSGTGKSPLHF
many TRBJ1-2 TRBV4-3 - TGCGCCAGCAGCCAAGAACAGGGCTATGGCTACACCTTC CASSQEQGYGYTF
few TRBJ1-2 TRBV5-1 TRBD1 TGCGCCAGCAGCCCCGAACTCATTACAGGGGATGGCTACACCTTC CASSPELITGDGYTF
- TRBJ2-1 TRBV5-1 TRBD1 TGCGCCAGCAGCGCCGGACAGGTTACGGGATACGGTGAGCAGTTCTTC CASSAGQVTGYGEQFF
- TRBJ2-7 TRBV7-2 - TGTGCCAGCAGCTTATATCAGTTAGAGCAGTACTTC CASSLYQLEQYF
many TRBJ2-1 TRBV11-3 - TGTGCCAGCAGCTTAGATCATGCCGGGTCTAGCTCCTACAATGAGCAGTTCTTC CASSLDHAGSSSYNEQFF
- TRBJ1-2 TRBV29-1 - TGCAGCGTTCGGCAGGGCCAAGGAGATGAGTTC CSVRQGQGDEF
- TRBJ2-5 TRBV4-1 - TGCGCCAGCAGCCAAGAACCTACTAGCTACGAGACCCAGTACTTC CASSQEPTSYETQYF
- TRBJ1-5 TRBV30 - TGTGCCTGGAGCCCTGCGGACAATCAGCCCCAGCATTTT CAWSPADNQPQHF
few TRBJ2-3 TRBV18 - TGTGCCAGCTCACCCGGGACGGGAGCAGATACGCAGTATTTT CASSPGTGADTQYF
few TRBJ2-7 TRBV14 - TGTGCCAGCAGCCAACACTTAGACTCCTACGAGCAGTACTTC CASSQHLDSYEQYF
many TRBJ2-3 TRBV11-2 - TGTGCCAGCAGCCAGCGGGCAGGGAGCACAGATACGCAGTATTTT CASSQRAGSTDTQYF
few TRBJ2-1 TRBV28 - TGTGCCAGCGGAAAAGAGCAGTTCTTC CASGKEQFF
- TRBJ2-1 TRBV29-1 - TGCAGCGTTGCCGTTGCCCTCTCCTACAATGAGCAGTTCTTC CSVAVALSYNEQFF
- TRBJ2-1 TRBV10-3 - TGTGCCATCGCCCCGGGGCCTTCGGGGAATGAGCAGTTCTTC CAIAPGPSGNEQFF
few TRBJ2-3 TRBV5-1 - TGCGCCAGCAGCTTGGTACTAGCTCCAGATACGCAGTATTTT CASSLVLAPDTQYF
- TRBJ1-1 TRBV2 - TGTGCCAGCAGCGAAGATGTTAGCATGAACACTGAAGCTTTCTTT CASSEDVSMNTEAFF